The entry below gives a single T cell receptor (beta chain) sequence along with its context. The entry originates in a study of blood T cell repertoires in COVID-19. Study background: PBMCs, B-cell-depleted T cells, or T cells provided the cDNA or gDNA that made up the material.

As originally analysed: How many nucleated cells were present was estimated from reference gene primer amplification. The protocol was immunoSEQ multiplex PCR, while the TCRdb copy is restricted to in-frame clones and leaves out a portion. D and trimming come from the DNA, and the V and J calls and clone size come from that table. The sample comprises over 200,000 clones, around 84% of which are singletons, and about a sixth rests with the top ten. CDR1 is MNHEY, CDR2 SVGAGI, per germline. The CDR3 is made up of 14 amino acids. V lost 6 bases to trimming and J lost 7 bases; unmatched junction nucleotides: 8.

The clonotype was recovered from a woman over 75 with active or convalescent COVID-19. This rearrangement joins TRBV6-5 to TRBJ1-5, with TRBD1 matching over 8 bases. The sequencing input was peripheral blood. CDR3 residues: CASRKGTGGQPQHF. The DNA of the CDR3 is TGTGCCAGCAGGAAAGGGACAGGCGGACAGCCCCAGCATTTT.